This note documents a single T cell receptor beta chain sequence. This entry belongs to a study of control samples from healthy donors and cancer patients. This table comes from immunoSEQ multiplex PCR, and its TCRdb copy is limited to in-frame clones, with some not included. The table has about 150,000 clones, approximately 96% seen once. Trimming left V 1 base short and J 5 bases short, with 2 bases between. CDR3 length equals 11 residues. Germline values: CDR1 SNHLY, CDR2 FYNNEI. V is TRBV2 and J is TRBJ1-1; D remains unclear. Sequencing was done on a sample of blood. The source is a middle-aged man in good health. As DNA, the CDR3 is TGTGCCAGCAGTGAAGGGACTGAAGCTTTCTTT. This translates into CASSEGTEAFF.